These 8 T cell receptor beta chains were all obtained from the same sample, sequenced in a study of Ad26.COV2.S vaccination and SARS-CoV-2 variants. Indicated treatment: some 20 received Ad26.COV2.S at low or high dose, single or two shots; a few received placebo; per-sample allocation not given. Samples were taken on day 63 after the first vaccine or placebo injection. Sequencing used immunoSEQ multiplex PCR; TCRdb keeps in-frame clones, though not all of them. The sample includes fewer than 500,000 clones, 89% of them seen just once. Material: peripheral blood, obtained in a trial of Ad26.COV2.S vaccine versus placebo. The receptors come from a person between 18 and 60 years old who received the Ad26.COV2.S COVID-19 vaccine or a placebo.

The chain combines TRBV7-6 with TRBJ1-2; TRBD1 matches 9 bases. V shed 5 bases and J 5 bases; nucleotides not matched to a gene: 3. The CDR3 extends over 13 amino acids. Germline values: CDR1 SGHVS, CDR2 FNYEAQ. CDR3 sequence: CASSTDRGYGYTF. The CDR3 DNA reads as TGTGCCAGCAGCACAGACAGGGGGTATGGCTACACCTTC.

The count of this clone is one. V usage is TRBV28 and J usage is TRBJ1-2, with 9 positions matching TRBD1. Trimming took 6 bases from V and 4 from J; bases not matched to a gene: 3. CDR3 size: 13 residues. The germline gives CDR1 MDHEN, CDR2 SYDVKM. The CDR3 region has the DNA TGTGCCAGCAGCACAGGGGGCCGCTATGGCTACACCTTC. This codes for CASSTGGRYGYTF.

The CDR3 loop is CASSEGLAGGRRTDTQYF. DNA of the CDR3: TGTGCCAGCAGTGAGGGACTAGCGGGGGGGCGTCGCACAGATACGCAGTATTTT. This chain links TRBV2 with TRBJ2-3, with 16 bases aligning to TRBD2. The junction had 4 bases not matched to a gene; V was cut back by 3 bases and J by 1 base. CDR3 length: 18 residues. CDR1 SNHLY and CDR2 FYNNEI come from the germline V gene.

The genes are TRBV29-1 and TRBJ1-2; perhaps TRBD1 as D (5 bases). The length of the CDR3 is 13 residues. Germline CDR1 is SQVTM and CDR2 is ANQGSEA. V lost 0 bases, J lost 4 bases, and 9 bases lay in between. The CDR3 nucleotides are TGCAGCGTTGAAGATCTAGGGGCCTATGGCTACACCTTC. Its protein product is CSVEDLGAYGYTF.

This clone was recorded only once. The CDR3: CASSGYGTGVTEAFF. The CDR3 DNA reads TGTGCCAGTAGTGGCTACGGGACAGGGGTCACTGAAGCTTTCTTT. The chain is built from TRBV19 and TRBJ1-1; 10 nucleotides agree with TRBD1. The CDR3 is 15 residues long. The germline V gene has CDR1 LNHDA and CDR2 SQIVND (reference sequence). With 5 bases clipped from V and 4 bases from J, the junction kept 7 bases outside the gene matches.

The chain joins TRBV3-1 (or the pseudogene TRBV3-2) to TRBJ2-1, with TRBD2 as a possible D gene (6 bases). The CDR3 spans 15 residues. Germline V gene lookup returns CDR1 LGHDT and CDR2 YNNKEL (reference sequence). V was pared by 0 bases and J by 6 bases, with 12 bases between. The CDR3 nucleotides read TGTGCCAGCAGCCAAGAAATAGCGGAGAGCAATGAGCAGTTCTTC. Its protein is CASSQEIAESNEQFF.

The chain recombines TRBV9 with TRBJ1-3; D possibly corresponds to TRBD1 (5 bases). Germline V CDR1 and CDR2: SGDLS, YYNGEE. V was trimmed by 0 bases and J by 6 bases, leaving 19 bases between them. The CDR3 covers 17 residues. As DNA, the CDR3 is TGTGCCAGCAGCGTAGGGTTGGGGGGGATCTCCTTAAACACCATATATTTT. It translates to CASSVGLGGISLNTIYF. Supplemented by reference TRBV9 and TRBJ1-3, the full variable domain reads DSGVTQTPKHLITATGQRVTLRCSPRSGDLSVYWYQQSLDQGLQFLIQYYNGEERAKGNILERFSAQQFPDLHSELNLSSLELGDSALYFCASSVGLGGISLNTIYFGEGSWLTVV.

The chain combines TRBV24-1 with TRBJ2-1, with D perhaps matching TRBD2 (5 bases). Trimming stripped 1 base from V and 9 bases from J, with 9 bases between. The CDR3 totals 13 residues. Germline V lookup: CDR1 KGHDR, CDR2 SFDVKD. The CDR3 is CATSDFSSGEQFF. The CDR3 region has the DNA TGTGCCACCAGTGATTTTTCCAGCGGTGAGCAGTTCTTC.